The source of this TCR beta chain is a study of blood T cell repertoires in COVID-19. Study-wide context: T cells, B-cell-depleted T cells, or PBMCs supplied cDNA or gDNA.

Only in-frame clones appear in the TCRdb table, and some are missing; sequencing was by immunoSEQ multiplex PCR. The sample holds 160,000 or so clones, about nine tenths seen once. The V gene lost 6 bases and the J gene lost 2 bases, with 12 bases spanning the gap. The germline gives CDR1 SGHRS, CDR2 YFSETQ. The CDR3 is 13 residues long. Sample: peripheral blood. The chain has TRBV5-1 and TRBJ2-7, with TRBD1 as a possible D gene (5 bases). The sequence came from a man between 18 and 35 years old with acute or convalescent COVID-19. The CDR3 here is CASKRQDTYEQYF. The CDR3 DNA reads TGCGCCAGCAAAAGGCAGGACACCTACGAGCAGTACTTC.